The 20 T cell receptor beta chains in this list originate from one sample, sequenced in a study of shared clonotypes between healthy human individuals. The assay was immunoSEQ multiplex PCR, and TCRdb's table has in-frame clones only and misses some. The sample holds a few million clones, roughly 93% seen once. Naive CD8 cells comprised CD45RO-negative, CCR7-positively selected cells, excluding terminally differentiated effector memory CD45RA+ cells. Sequencing input: naive CD8+ T cells from PBMCs. All receptors derive from a young man in good health. Some clones in this sample may be carry-over from other donors' samples.

This clone was observed a single time. J is TRBJ2-3 and V is TRBV5-1, with TRBD1 matching 9 bases. The junction had 7 bases not matched to a gene; V was cut back by 4 bases and J by 1 base. Germline values: CDR1 SGHRS, CDR2 YFSETQ. This CDR3 is 16 amino acids long. The CDR3 nucleotides are TGCGCCAGCAGCGCGATTCGGACAGGGGGCACAGATACGCAGTATTTT. Protein product: CASSAIRTGGTDTQYF.

The V and J genes are TRBV7-8 and TRBJ1-2; 12 bases fit TRBD1. The CDR3 is 15 amino acids. J gave up 3 bases and V 5 bases, and 4 bases lay outside the gene matches. The germline gives CDR1 SGHVS, CDR2 FQNEAQ. Here the CDR3 reads CASSPGTGGHYGYTF. The CDR3 DNA follows: TGTGCCAGCAGCCCCGGGACAGGGGGCCACTATGGCTACACCTTC.

V gene TRBV7-3 combines with J gene TRBJ1-1, with TRBD1 as a possible D gene (5 bases). V lost 0 bases, J lost 2 bases, and 13 bases lay in between. CDR1 SGHTA and CDR2 FQGTGA come from the germline V gene. CDR3 length equals 16 residues. CDR3 loop: CASSLTRQGDNTEAFF. CDR3 in DNA: TGTGCCAGCAGCTTAACTAGGCAGGGAGATAACACTGAAGCTTTCTTT. The entire variable domain, with the rest obtained from reference TRBV7-3 and TRBJ1-1, is as follows: GAGVSQTPSNKVTEKGKYVELRCDPISGHTALYWYRQSLGQGPEFLIYFQGTGAADDSGLPNDRFFAVRPEGSVSTLKIQRTERGDSAVYLCASSLTRQGDNTEAFFGQGTRLTVV.

The table lists this clone with a count of one. The CDR3 bases are TGCGCCAGCAGGGCGACTGATACCTACGAGCAGTACTTC. As protein: CASRATDTYEQYF. The chain is built from TRBV4-1 and TRBJ2-7, with D unclear. The CDR3 loop spans 13 amino acids. V was clipped by 6 bases and J by 2 bases, with 11 bases between them. Per germline, CDR1 MGHRA and CDR2 YSYEKL.

The chain is built from TRBV7-2 and TRBJ1-2, with D unclear. Trimming shortened V by 5 bases and J by 3 bases, and 13 bases separated the two germline ends. Germline CDR1 and CDR2: SGHTA and FQGNSA. The CDR3 length is 14 residues. The DNA for the CDR3 is TGTGCCAGCAGCCCCCCCAGGACGGACTATGGCTACACCTTC. Translation gives CASSPPRTDYGYTF.

This clone was seen only once. The chain employs TRBV7-9 and TRBJ2-3, with TRBD2 matching 10 bases. The CDR3 totals 14 residues. Germline CDR1 SEHNR, CDR2 FQNEAQ (reference sequence). Unmatched junction bases numbered 4, after V lost 6 bases and J lost 4 bases. The CDR3 region is CASSFSGRSDTQYF. CDR3 coding DNA: TGTGCCAGCAGTTTTAGCGGGAGGTCAGATACGCAGTATTTT.

Remarks on this clone: This may stem from a read error, because a much larger clone lies one nucleotide away. The CDR3, as DNA: TGTGCCAGCAGCCGGGACAGCTCCTACGAGCAGTACTTC. It specifies CASSRDSSYEQYF. The gene calls are TRBV7-3 and TRBJ2-7; TRBD1 matches 7 bases. The germline V gene encodes CDR1 SGHTA and CDR2 FQGTGA. The CDR3 has 13 amino acids. The V gene end was trimmed by 5 bases and the J gene end by 0 bases; junction bases not matched to a gene: 1.

J is TRBJ1-2 and V is TRBV9; D unclear. The CDR3 length is 13 residues. Germline V CDR1 and CDR2: SGDLS, YYNGEE. Trimming took off 5 bases at V and 0 bases at J, with 8 bases between the two ends. The CDR3 nucleotides are TGTGCCAGCAGGATCGTAGCTAACTATGGCTACACCTTC. This codes for CASRIVANYGYTF.

For the CDR3, the DNA is TGTGCCAGCAGCTTACACGGGACAGATACGCAGTATTTT. Encoded protein: CASSLHGTDTQYF. V is TRBV11-1 and J is TRBJ2-3; D gene unclear. CDR3 length: 13 amino acids. V was shortened by 2 bases and J by 3 bases, with 6 bases between the two germline ends. Germline V gene data show CDR1 as SGHAT and CDR2 as FQDESV (reference sequence).

The V call is TRBV7-3, the J call TRBJ2-3, with a possible D match to TRBD2 (6 bases). Looked up from germline, CDR1 is SGHTA and CDR2 is FQGTGA. The CDR3 is made up of 15 amino acids. The V gene lost 4 bases and the J gene lost 0 bases, with 11 bases spanning the gap. In DNA, the CDR3 is TGTGCCAGCAGCTCCACCGGGACTAGCACAGATACGCAGTATTTT. Amino acids: CASSSTGTSTDTQYF.

The J gene is TRBJ2-7, the V gene TRBV4-3, with 7 nucleotides matching TRBD2. CDR3 size: 16 residues. V dropped 0 bases and J dropped 0; count of bases not matched to a gene: 5. CDR1 is LGHNA, CDR2 YSLEER, per germline. CDR3 nucleotide sequence: TGCGCCAGCAGCCAAGACGCGGGAGAGAGCTCCTACGAGCAGTACTTC. Encoded protein: CASSQDAGESSYEQYF.

On this clone itself: Other DNA sequences in this sample translate to the same CDR3. This chain joins TRBV7-9 and TRBJ2-1, with 8 bases lining up with TRBD2. This CDR3 has 14 amino acids. CDR1 and CDR2 (germline): SEHNR, FQNEAQ (reference sequence). After removal of 4 bases from V and 4 bases from J, the junction contained 3 bases not matched to a gene. CDR3 sequence (DNA): TGTGCCAGCAGCTCGGGAGGGTTATACAATGAGCAGTTCTTC. Its protein product is CASSSGGLYNEQFF.

This chain uses TRBV27 with TRBJ2-1; 8 nucleotides align to TRBD2. The CDR3 is 16 amino acids. The germline V gene has CDR1 MNHEY and CDR2 SMNVEV (reference sequence). V trimming: 6 bases; J trimming: 6 bases; junction bases outside the gene matches: 13. The CDR3 loop is CASSTPGLVIPNEQFF. The CDR3 coding sequence is TGTGCCAGCAGCACCCCGGGACTAGTTATTCCCAATGAGCAGTTCTTC.

V gene TRBV27 combines with J gene TRBJ2-1; D unresolved. V lost 3 bases and J 0 bases, leaving 9 bases between the germline ends. This CDR3 contains 15 residues. The V gene's germline CDR1 is MNHEY and CDR2 SMNVEV (reference sequence). The CDR3 nucleotides are TGTGCCAGCAGTTTTGCGTCTAGCTCCTACAATGAGCAGTTCTTC. Amino acids: CASSFASSSYNEQFF.

The chain carries TRBV6-5 and TRBJ1-2; unclear D gene. Looked up from germline, CDR1 is MNHEY and CDR2 is SVGAGI. Trimming stripped 2 bases from V and 8 bases from J, with 15 bases between. The CDR3 extends over 14 amino acids. CDR3 in amino acids: CASSYDFGVYGYTF. DNA of the CDR3: TGTGCCAGCAGTTACGATTTCGGGGTCTACGGCTACACCTTC.

The gene calls are TRBV28 and TRBJ1-1, with 7 bases fitting TRBD1. CDR3 length: 14 residues. J lost 6 bases, V lost 6 bases, and 10 bases had no gene match. In germline, CDR1 is MDHEN, CDR2 SYDVKM. Written as DNA, the CDR3 is TGTGCCAGCAGGACATTAGGGGGCTGGGCTGAAGCTTTCTTT. It yields the protein CASRTLGGWAEAFF.

This clone appeared once. Other nucleotide sequences in the sample specify the same CDR3. The rearrangement joins TRBV27 to TRBJ1-5; 9 positions agree with TRBD1. The CDR3 is 14 amino acids. In germline, CDR1 is MNHEY, CDR2 SMNVEV (reference sequence). V lost 4 bases, J lost 4 bases, and 2 bases stayed unmatched. The CDR3 region is CASSYGTGNQPQHF. CDR3 DNA: TGTGCCAGCAGTTATGGGACAGGGAATCAGCCCCAGCATTTT.

The chain has TRBV28 and TRBJ2-7, with D possibly matching TRBD2 (5 bases). V dropped 7 bases and J dropped 3 bases, with 28 bases sitting between them. The germline CDR1 and CDR2 sequences are MDHEN and SYDVKM. The CDR3 totals 18 residues. The CDR3 DNA is TGTGCCAGCACCAAAATTCGAAAGGACTCCCCGTCTGACTACGAGCAGTACTTC. This gives the protein CASTKIRKDSPSDYEQYF.

J is TRBJ2-5 and V is TRBV29-1, with D unresolved. V was shortened by 2 bases and J by 0 bases, with 7 bases between the two germline ends. Germline assignment: CDR1 SQVTM and CDR2 ANQGSEA. The CDR3 loop spans 13 amino acids. The DNA of the CDR3 is TGCAGCGTTGAACAGGAGTACCAAGAGACCCAGTACTTC. Translating gives CSVEQEYQETQYF.

This chain joins TRBV30 and TRBJ2-3; maybe TRBD2 (5 bases). Germline assignment: CDR1 GTSNPN and CDR2 SVGIG (reference sequence). The CDR3 loop spans 17 amino acids. V lost 1 base and J lost 5, with 22 bases in between. CDR3 in amino acids: CAWSGRADSAREDTQYF. As DNA, the CDR3 is TGTGCCTGGAGTGGCAGAGCGGACTCCGCACGGGAAGATACGCAGTATTTT.